This is a list of T cell receptor beta chains from one sample in a study of T cell responses to AZD1222 COVID-19 vaccine. The assay was immunoSEQ multiplex PCR, and TCRdb's table has in-frame clones only and misses some. The sample yields around 140,000 clones, around 90% seen once. Sequenced material: peripheral blood, taken 28 days after the second dose of the MenACWY control vaccine. These receptors originate from an adult who received the MenACWY meningococcal vaccine as a control. The CDR3 runs from the conserved cysteine through the conserved F or W. A D gene is named only where the DNA matches it firmly. Size values are once, few and many counts, or a class for expanded clones, and some rows have none.

clone_size: -; d_call: -; v_call: TRBV28; j_call: TRBJ1-4; cdr3_length: 14; cdr3_nt: TGTGCCAGCCGTAAGGGGGGCCCCGCTCCAAAACTGTTTTTT; cdr3_aa: CASRKGGPAPKLFF
clone_size: -; d_call: TRBD2; v_call: TRBV27; j_call: TRBJ2-3; cdr3_length: 17; cdr3_nt: TGTGCCAGCAGGAACCCACTAGCGGGAGGGCCGACAGATACGCAGTATTTT; cdr3_aa: CASRNPLAGGPTDTQYF
clone_size: -; d_call: TRBD2; v_call: TRBV25-1; j_call: TRBJ2-3; cdr3_length: 16; cdr3_nt: TGTGCCAGCAGTTACTCTAGCGGGATCGGGACAGATACGCAGTATTTT; cdr3_aa: CASSYSSGIGTDTQYF
clone_size: -; d_call: TRBD1; v_call: TRBV30; j_call: TRBJ1-5; cdr3_length: 15; cdr3_nt: TGTGCCTGGAAGAAAGACAGGGGAGGCAATCAGCCCCAGCATTTT; cdr3_aa: CAWKKDRGGNQPQHF
clone_size: -; d_call: TRBD1; v_call: TRBV27; j_call: TRBJ2-1; cdr3_length: 15; cdr3_nt: TGTGCCAGCAGGCCCGGGACAGGGGCGAGCAATGAGCAGTTCTTC; cdr3_aa: CASRPGTGASNEQFF
clone_size: -; d_call: -; v_call: TRBV29-1; j_call: TRBJ2-7; cdr3_length: 15; cdr3_nt: TGCAGCGTCGCGGGTGTGAGACGGGAAAACTACGAGCAGTACTTC; cdr3_aa: CSVAGVRRENYEQYF
clone_size: -; d_call: -; v_call: TRBV6-6; j_call: TRBJ2-3; cdr3_length: 12; cdr3_nt: TGTGCCAGCAGTTTTACACCAGATACGCAGTATTTT; cdr3_aa: CASSFTPDTQYF
clone_size: -; d_call: -; v_call: TRBV5-6; j_call: TRBJ1-2; cdr3_length: 14; cdr3_nt: TGTGCCAGCAGCTTGAAAGGCCGAGCCGGGGGCTACACCTTC; cdr3_aa: CASSLKGRAGGYTF
clone_size: -; d_call: -; v_call: TRBV3-1/TRBV3-2; j_call: TRBJ1-5; cdr3_length: 14; cdr3_nt: TGTGCCAGCAGCCAGGGACTGATCAATCAGCCCCAGCATTTT; cdr3_aa: CASSQGLINQPQHF
clone_size: -; d_call: -; v_call: TRBV5-1; j_call: TRBJ1-2; cdr3_length: 15; cdr3_nt: TGCGCCAGCAGCTTGGAAATCCATTCGGACTATGGCTACACCTTC; cdr3_aa: CASSLEIHSDYGYTF
clone_size: -; d_call: -; v_call: TRBV7-2; j_call: TRBJ1-2; cdr3_length: 15; cdr3_nt: TGTGCCAGCAGCGCGACCAGCTACAATTTCTATGGCTACACCTTC; cdr3_aa: CASSATSYNFYGYTF
clone_size: -; d_call: TRBD1; v_call: TRBV27; j_call: TRBJ1-3; cdr3_length: 13; cdr3_nt: TGTGCCAGCAGTTACAGGGGTGGAAACACCATATATTTT; cdr3_aa: CASSYRGGNTIYF
clone_size: -; d_call: TRBD2; v_call: TRBV9; j_call: TRBJ2-1; cdr3_length: 15; cdr3_nt: TGTGCCAGCAGCGTACTAGCGGTTAATTACAATGAGCAGTTCTTC; cdr3_aa: CASSVLAVNYNEQFF
clone_size: -; d_call: -; v_call: TRBV5-6; j_call: TRBJ2-7; cdr3_length: 12; cdr3_nt: TGTGCCAGCAGCTTTGGGTACTACGAGCAGTACTTC; cdr3_aa: CASSFGYYEQYF
clone_size: -; d_call: TRBD2; v_call: TRBV5-1; j_call: TRBJ2-5; cdr3_length: 13; cdr3_nt: TGCGCCAGCAGCTCTAGCGGGGGCGAGACCCAGTACTTC; cdr3_aa: CASSSSGGETQYF
clone_size: once; d_call: -; v_call: TRBV24-1; j_call: TRBJ1-4; cdr3_length: 13; cdr3_nt: TGTGCCACCAGTGATAGGACGGCGAAAAAACTGTTTTTT; cdr3_aa: CATSDRTAKKLFF
clone_size: -; d_call: -; v_call: TRBV18; j_call: TRBJ1-2; cdr3_length: 15; cdr3_nt: TGTGCCAGCTCACCGAAACAGGGTGGGGGCTATGGCTACACCTTC; cdr3_aa: CASSPKQGGGYGYTF
clone_size: once; d_call: -; v_call: TRBV9; j_call: TRBJ1-3; cdr3_length: 15; cdr3_nt: TGTGCCAGCAGCGTAGGGGGCTTCTCTGGAAACACCATATATTTT; cdr3_aa: CASSVGGFSGNTIYF
clone_size: -; d_call: -; v_call: TRBV27; j_call: TRBJ2-7; cdr3_length: 13; cdr3_nt: TGTGCCAGCAGCCGACAGGCATCCTACGAGCAGTACTTC; cdr3_aa: CASSRQASYEQYF
clone_size: few; d_call: -; v_call: TRBV20-1; j_call: TRBJ2-5; cdr3_length: 13; cdr3_nt: TGCAGTGCTAGTCTGGCCATGGGGGAGACCCAGTACTTC; cdr3_aa: CSASLAMGETQYF
clone_size: -; d_call: -; v_call: TRBV7-3; j_call: TRBJ2-1; cdr3_length: 12; cdr3_nt: TGTGCCAGCAGCTTAACGAACGGCGAGCAGTTCTTC; cdr3_aa: CASSLTNGEQFF
clone_size: -; d_call: -; v_call: TRBV5-5; j_call: TRBJ1-1; cdr3_length: 10; cdr3_nt: TGTGCCAGCGGGGCGGCGGAAGCTTTCTTT; cdr3_aa: CASGAAEAFF
clone_size: -; d_call: -; v_call: TRBV28; j_call: TRBJ1-4; cdr3_length: 15; cdr3_nt: TGTGCCAGCAGTAGGGGGGGGGCAAGTAATGAAAAACTGTTTTTT; cdr3_aa: CASSRGGASNEKLFF
clone_size: -; d_call: -; v_call: TRBV7-2; j_call: TRBJ1-1; cdr3_length: 14; cdr3_nt: TGTGCCAGCAGCTCGAGTGGGCAGACCACTGAAGCTTTCTTT; cdr3_aa: CASSSSGQTTEAFF
clone_size: -; d_call: TRBD1; v_call: TRBV25-1; j_call: TRBJ2-3; cdr3_length: 15; cdr3_nt: TGTGCCAGCAGTGACCGGGACAGGGTAGCAGATACGCAGTATTTT; cdr3_aa: CASSDRDRVADTQYF
clone_size: -; d_call: -; v_call: TRBV11-3; j_call: TRBJ2-7; cdr3_length: 12; cdr3_nt: TGTGCCAGCGCGGCAGAGGGATACGAGCAGTACTTC; cdr3_aa: CASAAEGYEQYF
clone_size: -; d_call: -; v_call: TRBV13; j_call: TRBJ1-1; cdr3_length: 13; cdr3_nt: TGTGCCAGCAGCGTCGACTGGCGGGTAGGAGCTTTCTTT; cdr3_aa: CASSVDWRVGAFF
clone_size: once; d_call: TRBD2; v_call: TRBV27; j_call: TRBJ2-1; cdr3_length: 16; cdr3_nt: TGTGCCAGCAGTTTATTGGCTAGCGGGAGGGCCGGAGAGCAGTTCTTC; cdr3_aa: CASSLLASGRAGEQFF
clone_size: -; d_call: -; v_call: TRBV24-1; j_call: TRBJ1-2; cdr3_length: 14; cdr3_nt: TGTGCCACCAGTGATTTCGCGGCTCGCGAAGGCTACACCTTC; cdr3_aa: CATSDFAAREGYTF
clone_size: -; d_call: TRBD2; v_call: TRBV6-5; j_call: TRBJ2-1; cdr3_length: 15; cdr3_nt: TGTGCCAGCAGTTCTAGGGGGACTAGCGGACTAAAGCAGTTCTTC; cdr3_aa: CASSSRGTSGLKQFF
clone_size: -; d_call: TRBD1; v_call: TRBV19; j_call: TRBJ2-7; cdr3_length: 14; cdr3_nt: TGTGCCAGTAGGGGGACAGGGGTGTCCTACGAGCAGTACTTC; cdr3_aa: CASRGTGVSYEQYF
clone_size: -; d_call: -; v_call: TRBV10-3; j_call: TRBJ1-1; cdr3_length: 15; cdr3_nt: TGTGCCATCAGTGAGTCGGTAGGGAGGAACACTGAAGCTTTCTTT; cdr3_aa: CAISESVGRNTEAFF
clone_size: -; d_call: -; v_call: TRBV6-6; j_call: TRBJ1-1; cdr3_length: 12; cdr3_nt: TGTGCCAGCAGTTACTCGACAACTGAAGCTTTCTTT; cdr3_aa: CASSYSTTEAFF
clone_size: -; d_call: -; v_call: TRBV6-5; j_call: TRBJ1-2; cdr3_length: 14; cdr3_nt: TGTGCCAGCAGTTATAGCTCAGCTAACTATGGCTACACCTTC; cdr3_aa: CASSYSSANYGYTF
clone_size: -; d_call: -; v_call: TRBV10-3; j_call: TRBJ1-1; cdr3_length: 13; cdr3_nt: TGTGCCATCAGTGGGGATATGAACACTGAAGCTTTCTTT; cdr3_aa: CAISGDMNTEAFF
clone_size: once; d_call: TRBD1; v_call: TRBV4-3; j_call: TRBJ1-1; cdr3_length: 13; cdr3_nt: TGCGCCAGCAGCCAAGAACAGGGGGCTGAAGCTTTCTTT; cdr3_aa: CASSQEQGAEAFF
clone_size: -; d_call: TRBD1; v_call: TRBV7-3; j_call: TRBJ1-1; cdr3_length: 17; cdr3_nt: TGTGCCAGCAGCCCTCGGACAGGGAGGGGGGTGAACACTGAAGCTTTCTTT; cdr3_aa: CASSPRTGRGVNTEAFF
clone_size: -; d_call: -; v_call: TRBV28; j_call: TRBJ2-1; cdr3_length: 13; cdr3_nt: TGTGCCAGCGGACCCACCTCCTACAATGAGCAGTTCTTC; cdr3_aa: CASGPTSYNEQFF
clone_size: -; d_call: -; v_call: TRBV4-2; j_call: TRBJ1-3; cdr3_length: 15; cdr3_nt: TGTGCCAGCAGCCAACTTCTCTTTTCTGGAAACACCATATATTTT; cdr3_aa: CASSQLLFSGNTIYF
clone_size: -; d_call: -; v_call: TRBV4-2; j_call: TRBJ1-1; cdr3_length: 18; cdr3_nt: TGTGCCAGCAGCCAAGATGCGGGCAGACCCTCAATGAACACTGAAGCTTTCTTT; cdr3_aa: CASSQDAGRPSMNTEAFF
clone_size: -; d_call: TRBD1; v_call: TRBV18; j_call: TRBJ1-5; cdr3_length: 15; cdr3_nt: TGTGCCAGCTCACCCCCAAGACAGGGGGAACAGCCCCAGCATTTT; cdr3_aa: CASSPPRQGEQPQHF
clone_size: -; d_call: -; v_call: TRBV18; j_call: TRBJ1-1; cdr3_length: 12; cdr3_nt: TGTGCCAGCTCACCTGGGTACACTGAAGCTTTCTTT; cdr3_aa: CASSPGYTEAFF
clone_size: -; d_call: -; v_call: TRBV7-8; j_call: TRBJ2-7; cdr3_length: 12; cdr3_nt: TGTGCCAGCAGCCTCGCCAGAGGTGAGCAGTACTTC; cdr3_aa: CASSLARGEQYF
clone_size: -; d_call: -; v_call: TRBV28; j_call: TRBJ1-5; cdr3_length: 12; cdr3_nt: TGTGCCAGCAGTTTCGGTAATCAGCCCCAGCATTTT; cdr3_aa: CASSFGNQPQHF
clone_size: -; d_call: -; v_call: TRBV28; j_call: TRBJ2-1; cdr3_length: 11; cdr3_nt: TGTGCCAGCAGATTAGACAATGAGCAGTTCTTC; cdr3_aa: CASRLDNEQFF
clone_size: -; d_call: -; v_call: TRBV18; j_call: TRBJ2-6; cdr3_length: 15; cdr3_nt: TGTGCCAGCTCATCAGACCCCTCTGGGGCCAACGTCCTGACTTTC; cdr3_aa: CASSSDPSGANVLTF
clone_size: -; d_call: TRBD1; v_call: TRBV5-8; j_call: TRBJ2-1; cdr3_length: 15; cdr3_nt: TGTGCCAGCAGCCGACAGGGGGGATCCTACAATGAGCAGTTCTTC; cdr3_aa: CASSRQGGSYNEQFF
clone_size: -; d_call: -; v_call: TRBV4-3; j_call: TRBJ1-3; cdr3_length: 15; cdr3_nt: TGCGCCAGCAGCCAACTCCTGAGCTCTGGAAACACCATATATTTT; cdr3_aa: CASSQLLSSGNTIYF
clone_size: -; d_call: TRBD1; v_call: TRBV20-1; j_call: TRBJ1-2; cdr3_length: 16; cdr3_nt: TGCAGTGCTAGTCCTGTACACGGGACAGGGAATGATGGCTACACCTTC; cdr3_aa: CSASPVHGTGNDGYTF
clone_size: -; d_call: -; v_call: TRBV4-1; j_call: TRBJ2-4; cdr3_length: 17; cdr3_nt: TGCGCCAGCAGCCAAGCTCGGTCGGGAGAGGTCAAAAACATTCAGTACTTC; cdr3_aa: CASSQARSGEVKNIQYF
clone_size: -; d_call: -; v_call: TRBV11-3; j_call: TRBJ2-1; cdr3_length: 11; cdr3_nt: TGTGCCAGCAGCTTCCTTGATGAGCAGTTCTTC; cdr3_aa: CASSFLDEQFF
clone_size: once; d_call: -; v_call: TRBV28; j_call: TRBJ2-5; cdr3_length: 14; cdr3_nt: TGTGCCAGCAGTCCCCCTACTAGTAAAGAGACCCAGTACTTC; cdr3_aa: CASSPPTSKETQYF
clone_size: -; d_call: -; v_call: TRBV4-1; j_call: TRBJ1-2; cdr3_length: 14; cdr3_nt: TGCGCCAGCAGCCAGGGGCTCCGGGTTCCTGGCTACACCTTC; cdr3_aa: CASSQGLRVPGYTF
clone_size: -; d_call: TRBD1; v_call: TRBV6-5; j_call: TRBJ1-1; cdr3_length: 14; cdr3_nt: TGTGCCAGCAGTCGCACAGGGGGCGACACTGAAGCTTTCTTT; cdr3_aa: CASSRTGGDTEAFF
clone_size: -; d_call: -; v_call: TRBV6-2/TRBV6-3; j_call: TRBJ2-7; cdr3_length: 14; cdr3_nt: TGTGCCAGCAGTTACTCGGTTCAGGGGGGCGAGCAGTACTTC; cdr3_aa: CASSYSVQGGEQYF
clone_size: -; d_call: -; v_call: TRBV6-5; j_call: TRBJ1-6; cdr3_length: 13; cdr3_nt: TGTGCCAGCGGTCGCGGGTTAAATTCACCCCTCCACTTT; cdr3_aa: CASGRGLNSPLHF
clone_size: -; d_call: -; v_call: TRBV9; j_call: TRBJ1-4; cdr3_length: 15; cdr3_nt: TGTGCCAGCAGCGTAGCTGGGGTAACTAATGAAAAACTGTTTTTT; cdr3_aa: CASSVAGVTNEKLFF
clone_size: -; d_call: -; v_call: TRBV7-8; j_call: TRBJ1-1; cdr3_length: 14; cdr3_nt: TGTGCCAGCAGCACCCGGACAAGACGGACTGAAGCTTTCTTT; cdr3_aa: CASSTRTRRTEAFF
clone_size: -; d_call: TRBD1; v_call: TRBV3-1/TRBV3-2; j_call: TRBJ1-2; cdr3_length: 14; cdr3_nt: TGTGCCAGCAGTCCCGGACAGGGGCGGAGTGGCTACACCTTC; cdr3_aa: CASSPGQGRSGYTF
clone_size: -; d_call: -; v_call: TRBV2; j_call: TRBJ2-1; cdr3_length: 14; cdr3_nt: TGTGCCAGCAGACCCGCCGCAACCCTAGGTATGGAGTTCTTC; cdr3_aa: CASRPAATLGMEFF